Described below is a single TCR beta chain sequence and its context. What it binds is unknown. Both about-4-week and about-12-week second-dose recipients were combined. TCRdb's copy holds only in-frame clones and misses some; the assay was immunoSEQ multiplex PCR. In the table there are approximately 46,000 clones, 85% to 90% of which are singletons. This CDR3 has 14 amino acids. In germline, CDR1 is MGHRA, CDR2 YSYEKL. Between the trimmed V and J ends, which lost 4 bases and 2 bases, there was a span of 11 bases. This sample was included in a study of T cell responses to AZD1222 COVID-19 vaccine. The study, taken as a whole, reports: Only five or six AZD1222 recipients were seropositive at baseline. The study found Spike-specific TCR breadth and depth rose after two AZD1222 doses.

The chain recombines TRBV4-1 with TRBJ2-5; D not resolved. Sequencing used peripheral blood, obtained 28 days after the second AZD1222 dose. The sequence was obtained from an adult who received the AZD1222 COVID-19 vaccine. In DNA form, the CDR3 reads TGCGCCAGCAGCCTAACAGTTATTCAAGAGACCCAGTACTTC. Encoded protein: CASSLTVIQETQYF.